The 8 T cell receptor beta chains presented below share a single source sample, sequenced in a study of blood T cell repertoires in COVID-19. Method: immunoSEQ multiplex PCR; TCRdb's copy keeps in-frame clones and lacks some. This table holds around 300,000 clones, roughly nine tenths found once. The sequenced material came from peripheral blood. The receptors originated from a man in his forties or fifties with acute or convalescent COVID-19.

The CDR3 region has the DNA TGTGCCAGTAGTATAGTAGCGGGGGGTAGCTCCTACGAGCAGTACTTC. This translates into CASSIVAGGSSYEQYF. The V gene is TRBV19, the J gene TRBJ2-7; the match to TRBD2 covers 10 bases. After removal of 1 base from V and 0 bases from J, the junction contained 3 bases not matched to a gene. Germline-derived CDR1 and CDR2 are LNHDA and SQIVND (reference sequence). This CDR3 spans 16 amino acids.

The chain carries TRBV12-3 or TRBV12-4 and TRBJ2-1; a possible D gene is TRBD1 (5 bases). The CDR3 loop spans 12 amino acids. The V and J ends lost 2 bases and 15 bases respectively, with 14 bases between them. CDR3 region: CASSLTQGSRFF. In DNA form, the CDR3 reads TGTGCCAGCAGTTTAACGCAGGGTTCTCGGTTCTTC.

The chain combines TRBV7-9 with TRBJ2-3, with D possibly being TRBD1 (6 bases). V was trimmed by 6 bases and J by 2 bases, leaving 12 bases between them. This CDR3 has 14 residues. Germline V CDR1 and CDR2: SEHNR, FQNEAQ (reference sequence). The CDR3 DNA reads TGTGCCAGCAGGGGGGCCGTATCCACAGATACGCAGTATTTT. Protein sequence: CASRGAVSTDTQYF.

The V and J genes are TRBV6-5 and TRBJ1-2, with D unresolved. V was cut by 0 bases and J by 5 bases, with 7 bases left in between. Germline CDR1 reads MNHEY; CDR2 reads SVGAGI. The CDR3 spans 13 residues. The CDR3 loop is CASSYSLVYGYTF. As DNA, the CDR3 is TGTGCCAGCAGTTACTCGCTAGTGTATGGCTACACCTTC.

The CDR3 spells CATSGGWPSSYNEQFF. The CDR3 nucleotides are TGTGCCACCAGCGGGGGGTGGCCGAGCTCCTACAATGAGCAGTTCTTC. The V and J genes are TRBV24-1 and TRBJ2-1; 7 bases are shared with TRBD2. The CDR3 runs to 16 residues. Germline V lookup: CDR1 KGHDR, CDR2 SFDVKD. V dropped 7 bases and J dropped 0; count of bases not matched to a gene: 8.

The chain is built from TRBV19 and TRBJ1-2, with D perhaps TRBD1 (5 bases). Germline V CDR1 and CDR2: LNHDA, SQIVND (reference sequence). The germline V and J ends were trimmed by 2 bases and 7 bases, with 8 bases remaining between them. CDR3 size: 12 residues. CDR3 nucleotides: TGTGCCAGTAGTATACTTCAGGGTGGCTACACCTTC. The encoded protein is CASSILQGGYTF.

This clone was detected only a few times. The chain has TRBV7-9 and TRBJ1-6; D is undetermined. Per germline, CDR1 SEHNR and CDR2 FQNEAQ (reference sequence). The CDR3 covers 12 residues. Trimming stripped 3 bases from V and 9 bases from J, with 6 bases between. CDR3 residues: CASSLSGSPLHF. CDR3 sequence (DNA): TGTGCCAGCAGCTTGAGCGGTTCACCCCTCCACTTT.

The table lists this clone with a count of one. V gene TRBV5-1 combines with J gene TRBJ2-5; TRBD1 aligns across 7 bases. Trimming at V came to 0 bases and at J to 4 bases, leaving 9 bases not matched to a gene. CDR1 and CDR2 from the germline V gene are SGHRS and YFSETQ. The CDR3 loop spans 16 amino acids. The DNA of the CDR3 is TGCGCCAGCAGCTTGGCGTATGGGGCAGGGGGAGAGACCCAGTACTTC. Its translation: CASSLAYGAGGETQYF.